The 13 T cell receptor beta chains reported below all come from one sample, sequenced in a study of blood T cell repertoires in COVID-19. Assay used: immunoSEQ multiplex PCR; TCRdb lists only in-frame clones, some missing. The table has roughly 200,000 clones, roughly nine tenths seen once. Sequenced: PBMCs or T cells enriched from blood (not recorded which). The receptors derive from a woman in her thirties or forties with acute COVID-19.

The rearrangement links TRBV2 to TRBJ1-4, with D tentatively TRBD1 (6 bases). The CDR3 loop spans 15 amino acids. Per germline, CDR1 SNHLY and CDR2 FYNNEI. Trimming left V 4 bases short and J 3 bases short, with 12 bases between. In DNA, the CDR3 is TGTGCCAGCAGTGCGAAGGGGGTTCCTAATGAAAAACTGTTTTTT. Translated, it gives CASSAKGVPNEKLFF.

The J gene is TRBJ1-5, the V gene TRBV28; 9 bases match TRBD1. V dropped 6 bases and J dropped 2; count of bases not matched to a gene: 11. The length of the CDR3 is 17 residues. The V gene's germline CDR1 is MDHEN and CDR2 SYDVKM. The CDR3 sequence: CASSSGTGFRGNQPQHF. The CDR3 coding sequence is TGTGCCAGCAGCTCCGGGACAGGGTTTCGTGGCAATCAGCCCCAGCATTTT.

This sequence joins TRBV6-5 and TRBJ1-2; the match to TRBD1 covers 8 bases. CDR1 is MNHEY and CDR2 is SVGAGI in the germline V gene. V was clipped by 8 bases and J by 4 bases; unmatched bases: 3. The CDR3 loop spans 12 amino acids. The CDR3 sequence is CASGQGVYGYTF. The DNA of the CDR3 is TGTGCCAGCGGACAGGGAGTCTATGGCTACACCTTC.

The gene calls are TRBV18 and TRBJ1-5; TRBD1 might be the D (5 bases). V dropped 4 bases and J dropped 5 bases, with 12 bases sitting between them. This CDR3 spans 14 amino acids. Germline V CDR1 and CDR2: KGHSH, LQKENI. The CDR3 reads CASSQRQRDQPQHF. DNA of the CDR3: TGTGCCAGCTCACAGAGACAGAGAGATCAGCCCCAGCATTTT. Full variable domain (missing parts from reference TRBV18 and TRBJ1-5): NAGVMQNPRHLVRRRGQEARLRCSPMKGHSHVYWYRQLPEEGLKFMVYLQKENIIDESGMPKERFSAEFPKEGPSILRIQQVVRGDSAAYFCASSQRQRDQPQHFGDGTRLSIL.

This chain joins TRBV9 and TRBJ2-7, with 8 bases matching TRBD1. With 0 bases clipped from V and 5 bases from J, the junction kept 10 bases outside the gene matches. Germline CDR1 SGDLS, CDR2 YYNGEE. The CDR3 is made up of 16 amino acids. The CDR3 sequence: CASSVEAGGVGHEQYF. DNA for the CDR3: TGTGCCAGCAGCGTAGAGGCAGGGGGCGTAGGCCACGAGCAGTACTTC. Full variable domain (rest looked up from reference TRBV9 and TRBJ2-7): DSGVTQTPKHLITATGQRVTLRCSPRSGDLSVYWYQQSLDQGLQFLIQYYNGEERAKGNILERFSAQQFPDLHSELNLSSLELGDSALYFCASSVEAGGVGHEQYFGPGTRLTVT.

This clone was detected once. The chain employs TRBV18 and TRBJ2-7; perhaps TRBD2 as D (5 bases). The germline CDR1 and CDR2 sequences are KGHSH and LQKENI. The CDR3 sequence is 16 residues long. V was cut by 2 bases and J by 0 bases, with 14 bases left in between. The CDR3, as DNA: TGTGCCAGCTCACCAAATCAACGGGGTAACTCCTACGAGCAGTACTTC. This encodes CASSPNQRGNSYEQYF.

This chain connects TRBV30 to TRBJ2-5, with 7 bases matching TRBD1. Germline loops: CDR1 GTSNPN, CDR2 SVGIG (reference sequence). Germline trimming cut 2 bases from V and 7 bases from J; bases unmatched to any gene: 10. The CDR3 covers 14 residues. The CDR3 region is CAWSITGDGGTQYF. DNA for the CDR3: TGTGCCTGGAGTATTACAGGGGACGGAGGGACCCAGTACTTC.

This clone was seen a single time. This chain joins TRBV5-1 and TRBJ2-1, with D maybe TRBD1 (5 bases). Germline CDR1 reads SGHRS; CDR2 reads YFSETQ. V was trimmed by 2 bases and J by 4 bases, leaving 7 bases between them. The CDR3 has 13 residues. The CDR3 protein is CASSFTGYNEQFF. In DNA form, the CDR3 reads TGCGCCAGCAGCTTTACAGGATACAATGAGCAGTTCTTC.

The chain couples TRBV25-1 to TRBJ1-4; TRBD1 agrees at 9 bases. Germline CDR1 reads MGHDK; CDR2 reads SYGVNS. Losses at the gene ends were 4 bases for V and 7 bases for J; bases not matched to a gene: 4. This CDR3 has 14 residues. This CDR3 is CASSGDREGEKLFF. The DNA of the CDR3 is TGTGCCAGCAGTGGGGACAGGGAGGGTGAAAAACTGTTTTTT.

This clone was recorded a few times. This chain joins TRBV9 and TRBJ2-3, with 10 bases matching TRBD2. Germline lookup yields CDR1 SGDLS and CDR2 YYNGEE. The CDR3 runs to 18 residues. V lost 0 bases to trimming and J lost 6 bases; unmatched junction nucleotides: 13. The CDR3 loop reads CASSVGDSGGSGLDTQYF. CDR3 bases: TGTGCCAGCAGCGTAGGGGATAGCGGGGGGTCGGGGTTGGATACGCAGTATTTT.

The chain recombines TRBV5-5 with TRBJ1-4, with a weak D call TRBD1 (6 bases). The CDR3 covers 14 residues. Germline V gives CDR1 SGHKS, CDR2 YYEKEE (reference sequence). Trimming cost V 0 bases and J 6 bases, with 9 bases left between them. CDR3 sequence reads: CASSLVRGDEKLFF. In DNA form, the CDR3 reads TGTGCCAGCAGCTTGGTCAGGGGAGATGAAAAACTGTTTTTT.

This rearrangement joins TRBV28 to TRBJ2-3; no reliable D call. CDR1 is MDHEN and CDR2 is SYDVKM in the germline V gene. The CDR3 is 14 residues long. V shed 3 bases and J shed 2 bases, with 9 bases lying between them. Written as DNA, the CDR3 is TGTGCCAGCAGTTTTGGGCCCCCCACAGATACGCAGTATTTT. Translated: CASSFGPPTDTQYF.

The chain links TRBV18 to TRBJ2-1; 8 bases match TRBD1. The germline CDR1 and CDR2 sequences are KGHSH and LQKENI. This CDR3 has 15 residues. Unmatched junction bases numbered 9, after V lost 6 bases and J lost 5 bases. The CDR3 is CASSFRDRGDNEQFF. The CDR3 coding sequence is TGTGCCAGCTCTTTCCGAGACAGGGGAGACAATGAGCAGTTCTTC.